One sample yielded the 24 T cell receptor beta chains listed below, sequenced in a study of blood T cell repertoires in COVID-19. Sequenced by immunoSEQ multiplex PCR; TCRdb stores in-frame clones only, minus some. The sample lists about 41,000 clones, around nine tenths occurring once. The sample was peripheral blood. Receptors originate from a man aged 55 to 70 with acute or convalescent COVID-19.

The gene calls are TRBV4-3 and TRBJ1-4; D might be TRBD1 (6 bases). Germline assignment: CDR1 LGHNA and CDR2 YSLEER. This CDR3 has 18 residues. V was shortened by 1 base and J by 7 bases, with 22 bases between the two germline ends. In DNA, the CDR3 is TGCGCCAGCAGCCAAGCGGTCTTTCGGGGGGCTTACGGTGAAAAACTGTTTTTT. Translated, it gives CASSQAVFRGAYGEKLFF.

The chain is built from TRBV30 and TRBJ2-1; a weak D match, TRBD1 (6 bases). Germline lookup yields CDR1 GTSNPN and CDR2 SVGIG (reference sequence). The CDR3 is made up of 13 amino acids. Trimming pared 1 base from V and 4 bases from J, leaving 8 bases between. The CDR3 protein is CAWSEQGYNEQFF. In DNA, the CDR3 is TGTGCCTGGAGTGAACAGGGATACAATGAGCAGTTCTTC.

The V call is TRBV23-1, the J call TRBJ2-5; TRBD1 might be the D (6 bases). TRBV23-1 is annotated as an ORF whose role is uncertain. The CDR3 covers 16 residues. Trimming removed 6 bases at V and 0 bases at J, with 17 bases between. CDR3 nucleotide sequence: TGCGCCAGCAGAATACAGGGCCCAGGGCACCAAGAGACCCAGTACTTC. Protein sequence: CASRIQGPGHQETQYF.

The CDR3 sequence is CASSLGLGHGGYTF. CDR3 bases: TGTGCCAGCAGCTTAGGCCTGGGACACGGGGGCTACACCTTC. The chain has TRBV13 and TRBJ1-2; perhaps TRBD1 as D (6 bases). The germline V and J ends were trimmed by 0 bases and 8 bases, with 13 bases remaining between them. The CDR3 loop spans 14 amino acids. Germline CDR1 reads PRHDT; CDR2 reads FYEKMQ (reference sequence).

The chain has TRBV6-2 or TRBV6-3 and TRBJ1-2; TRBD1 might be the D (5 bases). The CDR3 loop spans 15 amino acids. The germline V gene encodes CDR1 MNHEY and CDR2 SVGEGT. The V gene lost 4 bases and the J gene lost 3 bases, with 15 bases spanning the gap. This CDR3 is CASSSPPRGDYGYTF. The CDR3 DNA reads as TGTGCCAGCAGTTCCCCCCCCCGGGGGGACTATGGCTACACCTTC.

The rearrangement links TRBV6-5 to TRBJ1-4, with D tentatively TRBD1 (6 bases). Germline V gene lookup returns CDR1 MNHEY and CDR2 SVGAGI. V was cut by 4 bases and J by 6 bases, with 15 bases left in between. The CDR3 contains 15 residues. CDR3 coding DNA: TGTGCCAGCAGTTCACACCAAGGGGGAGATGAAAAACTGTTTTTT. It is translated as CASSSHQGGDEKLFF.

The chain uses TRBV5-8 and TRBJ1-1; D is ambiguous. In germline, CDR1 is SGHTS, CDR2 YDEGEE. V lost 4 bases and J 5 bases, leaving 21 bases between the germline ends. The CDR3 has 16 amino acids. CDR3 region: CASSPPAAIDATEAFF. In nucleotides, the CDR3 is TGTGCCAGCAGCCCTCCAGCGGCCATAGACGCAACTGAAGCTTTCTTT.

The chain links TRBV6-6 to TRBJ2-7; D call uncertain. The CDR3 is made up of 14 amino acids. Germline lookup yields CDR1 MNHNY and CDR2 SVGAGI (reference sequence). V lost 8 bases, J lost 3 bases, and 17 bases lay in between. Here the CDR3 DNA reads TGTGCCAGCGCTCCGTTTGGGCAGGTCTACGAGCAGTACTTC. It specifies CASAPFGQVYEQYF.

CDR3 sequence reads: CASSLVAGGTGELFF. The CDR3 nucleotides read TGTGCCAGCAGCTTGGTGGCAGGGGGCACCGGGGAGCTGTTTTTT. The V and J genes are TRBV5-6 and TRBJ2-2, with 7 nucleotides matching TRBD1. CDR1 and CDR2 from the germline V gene are SGHDT and YYEEEE. The CDR3 runs to 15 residues. The ends lost 0 bases at V and 4 bases at J; junction bases unmatched: 3.

The CDR3 coding sequence is TGTGCCAGCAGCTTTGACAGGGATGTAATCCACGAGCAGTACTTC. Protein product: CASSFDRDVIHEQYF. The chain employs TRBV6-2 or TRBV6-3 and TRBJ2-7; 7 bases align to TRBD1. CDR1 MNHEY and CDR2 SVGEGT come from the germline V gene. This CDR3 is built from 15 residues. With V trimmed by 6 bases and J by 5 bases, 13 bases remained unmatched.

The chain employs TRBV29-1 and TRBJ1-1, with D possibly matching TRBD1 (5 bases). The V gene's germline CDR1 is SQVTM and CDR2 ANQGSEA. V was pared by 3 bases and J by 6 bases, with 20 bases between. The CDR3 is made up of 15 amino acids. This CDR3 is CSVDIRFERGPEAFF. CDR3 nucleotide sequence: TGCAGCGTTGATATCAGGTTCGAAAGGGGCCCTGAAGCTTTCTTT.

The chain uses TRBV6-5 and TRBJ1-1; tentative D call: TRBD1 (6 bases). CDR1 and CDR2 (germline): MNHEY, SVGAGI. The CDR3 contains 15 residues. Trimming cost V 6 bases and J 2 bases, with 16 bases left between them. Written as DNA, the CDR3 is TGTGCCAGCAGAATTCGCACAGGGTTCAACACTGAAGCTTTCTTT. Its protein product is CASRIRTGFNTEAFF.

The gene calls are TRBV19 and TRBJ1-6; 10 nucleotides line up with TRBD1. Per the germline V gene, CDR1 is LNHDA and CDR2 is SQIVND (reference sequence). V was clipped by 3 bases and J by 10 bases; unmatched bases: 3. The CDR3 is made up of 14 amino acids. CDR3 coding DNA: TGTGCCAGTAGTATCGGGACAGGGGCATCACCCCTCCACTTT. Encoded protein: CASSIGTGASPLHF.

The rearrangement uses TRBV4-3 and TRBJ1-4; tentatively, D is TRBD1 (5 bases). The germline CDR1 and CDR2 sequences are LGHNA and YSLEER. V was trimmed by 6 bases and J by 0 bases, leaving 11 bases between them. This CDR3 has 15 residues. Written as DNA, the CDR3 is TGCGCCAGCAGTGGAGGGGCCGCAACTAATGAAAAACTGTTTTTT. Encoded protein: CASSGGAATNEKLFF.

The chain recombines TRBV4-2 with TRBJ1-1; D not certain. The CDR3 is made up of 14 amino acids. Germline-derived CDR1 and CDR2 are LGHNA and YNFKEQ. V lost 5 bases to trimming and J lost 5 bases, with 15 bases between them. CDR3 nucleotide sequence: TGTGCCAGCAGCGCCCGTACAGAGACGACTGAAGCTTTCTTT. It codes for CASSARTETTEAFF.

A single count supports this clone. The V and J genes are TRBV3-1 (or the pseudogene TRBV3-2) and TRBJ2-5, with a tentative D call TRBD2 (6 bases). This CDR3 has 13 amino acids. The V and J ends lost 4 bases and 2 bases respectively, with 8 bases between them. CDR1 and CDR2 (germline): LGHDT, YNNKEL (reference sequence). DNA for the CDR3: TGTGCCAGCAGCCCCGGGGGACAAGAGACCCAGTACTTC. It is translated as CASSPGGQETQYF.

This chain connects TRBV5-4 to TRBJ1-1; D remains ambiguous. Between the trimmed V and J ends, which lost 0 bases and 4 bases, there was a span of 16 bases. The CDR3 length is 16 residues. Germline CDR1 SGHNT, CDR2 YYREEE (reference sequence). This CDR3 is CASSLGLVRGGTEAFF. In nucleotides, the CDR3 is TGTGCCAGCAGCTTGGGGCTTGTTCGCGGAGGCACTGAAGCTTTCTTT.

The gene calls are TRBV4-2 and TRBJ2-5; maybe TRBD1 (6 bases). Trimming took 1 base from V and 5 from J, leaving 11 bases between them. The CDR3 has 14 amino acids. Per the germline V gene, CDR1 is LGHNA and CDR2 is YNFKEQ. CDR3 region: CASSQGGGQETQYF. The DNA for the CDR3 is TGTGCCAGCAGCCAAGGTGGGGGCCAGGAGACCCAGTACTTC.

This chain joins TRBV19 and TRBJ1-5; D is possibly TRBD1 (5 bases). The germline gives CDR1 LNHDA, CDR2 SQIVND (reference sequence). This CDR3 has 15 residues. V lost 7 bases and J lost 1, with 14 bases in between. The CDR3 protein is CASNPGGTSNQPQHF. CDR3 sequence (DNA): TGTGCCAGTAACCCCGGGGGGACCAGCAATCAGCCCCAGCATTTT.

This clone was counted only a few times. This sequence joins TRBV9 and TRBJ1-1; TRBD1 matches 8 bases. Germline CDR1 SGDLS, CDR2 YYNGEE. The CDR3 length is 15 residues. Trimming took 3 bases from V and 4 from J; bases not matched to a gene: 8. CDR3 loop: CASSATTGGVTEAFF. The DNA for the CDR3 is TGTGCCAGCAGCGCAACCACAGGGGGAGTCACTGAAGCTTTCTTT. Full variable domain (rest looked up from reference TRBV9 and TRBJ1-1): DSGVTQTPKHLITATGQRVTLRCSPRSGDLSVYWYQQSLDQGLQFLIQYYNGEERAKGNILERFSAQQFPDLHSELNLSSLELGDSALYFCASSATTGGVTEAFFGQGTRLTVV.

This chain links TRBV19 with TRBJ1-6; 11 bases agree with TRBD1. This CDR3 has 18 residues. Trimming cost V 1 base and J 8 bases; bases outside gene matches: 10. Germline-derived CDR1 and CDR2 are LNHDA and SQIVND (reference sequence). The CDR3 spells CASSIVPSGQGAYSPLHF. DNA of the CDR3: TGTGCCAGTAGTATAGTCCCCTCCGGACAGGGGGCATATTCACCCCTCCACTTT.

CDR3 protein: CASSFVSGNTGELFF. In DNA form, the CDR3 reads TGTGCCAGCAGCTTTGTAAGCGGGAACACCGGGGAGCTGTTTTTT. The rearrangement joins TRBV7-2 to TRBJ2-2; D may be TRBD2 (5 bases). Trimming cost V 3 bases and J 1 base, with 9 bases left between them. This CDR3 region has 15 residues. The germline V gene has CDR1 SGHTA and CDR2 FQGNSA.

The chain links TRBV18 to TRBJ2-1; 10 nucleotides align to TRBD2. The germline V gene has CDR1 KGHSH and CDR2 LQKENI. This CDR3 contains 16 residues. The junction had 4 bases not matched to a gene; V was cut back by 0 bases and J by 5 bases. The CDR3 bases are TGTGCCAGCTCACCACCGAGCGGGGGGGTGGACAATGAGCAGTTCTTC. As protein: CASSPPSGGVDNEQFF. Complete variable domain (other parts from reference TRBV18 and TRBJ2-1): NAGVMQNPRHLVRRRGQEARLRCSPMKGHSHVYWYRQLPEEGLKFMVYLQKENIIDESGMPKERFSAEFPKEGPSILRIQQVVRGDSAAYFCASSPPSGGVDNEQFFGPGTRLTVL.

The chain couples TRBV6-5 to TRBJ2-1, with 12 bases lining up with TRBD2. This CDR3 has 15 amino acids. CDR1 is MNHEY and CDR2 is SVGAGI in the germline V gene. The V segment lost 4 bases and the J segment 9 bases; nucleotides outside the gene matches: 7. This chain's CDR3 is CASSSSGGGRSEQFF. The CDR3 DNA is TGTGCCAGCAGTTCTAGCGGGGGGGGGCGCAGTGAGCAGTTCTTC.